The clone carrying this T cell receptor (beta chain) was observed at least ten times. TCRdb re-derived calls from the 5' RACE reads in MiXCR, one entry per CDR3 protein. The repertoire has under 70,000 distinct CDR3 sequences, roughly 11% of them found once; the top ten carry 3.5% to 4.5%. The data stem from a study of early T cells in non-severe SARS-CoV-2 infection. Turning to the study itself: RNA in bulk from unsorted whole blood was sequenced, and chains were unpaired.

This CDR3 spans 15 amino acids. Germline V lookup: CDR1 SGDLS, CDR2 YYNGEE. The J segment lost 3 bases and the V segment lost 1 base, leaving 4 bases of the junction unmatched. The source material was whole blood. J is TRBJ2-1 and V is TRBV9, with 7 bases matching TRBD2. This clonotype originated in an adult who was a healthcare worker with PCR-confirmed SARS-CoV-2 infection or an uninfected control (not recorded which). CDR3 DNA sequence: TGTGCCAGCAGCGTAAGAGCGGGAAACTACAATGAGCAGTTCTTC. Its translation: CASSVRAGNYNEQFF.